These 8 T cell receptor beta chains originate from one sample sequenced in a study of blood T cell repertoires in COVID-19. Sequenced by immunoSEQ multiplex PCR; TCRdb stores in-frame clones only, minus some. The data show nearly 90,000 clones, 72% seen once. Input material: peripheral blood. These TCRs come from a woman older than 75 with acute or convalescent COVID-19.

The chain uses TRBV20-1 and TRBJ2-3; unclear D gene. The CDR3 has 14 residues. V was trimmed by 3 bases and J by 0 bases, leaving 10 bases between them. In germline, CDR1 is DFQATT, CDR2 SNEGSKA (reference sequence). In DNA form, the CDR3 reads TGCAGTGCTAGTCCCAAGCTAAGCACAGATACGCAGTATTTT. This gives the protein CSASPKLSTDTQYF.

The chain uses TRBV5-5 and TRBJ1-1; TRBD1 is a possible D gene (6 bases). Deletions cut 7 bases from V and 3 bases from J, with 13 bases between. Germline V gene lookup returns CDR1 SGHKS and CDR2 YYEKEE (reference sequence). The CDR3 has 13 residues. CDR3 loop: CASARTEYTEAFF. DNA for the CDR3: TGTGCCAGCGCTCGGACAGAGTACACTGAAGCTTTCTTT.

The V gene is TRBV5-4, the J gene TRBJ2-3; perhaps TRBD2 as D (6 bases). Trimming shortened V by 2 bases and J by 2 bases, and 9 bases separated the two germline ends. CDR1 and CDR2 (germline): SGHNT, YYREEE (reference sequence). This CDR3 comprises 14 residues. CDR3: CASSFGLNTDTQYF. The CDR3 DNA reads as TGTGCCAGCAGCTTCGGACTAAACACAGATACGCAGTATTTT.

The V gene is TRBV19, the J gene TRBJ1-5; no clear D. This CDR3 has 13 amino acids. V lost 8 bases to trimming and J lost 4 bases, with 12 bases between them. Germline V gives CDR1 LNHDA, CDR2 SQIVND (reference sequence). The CDR3 region is CASALASNQPQHF. CDR3 DNA sequence: TGTGCCAGTGCGCTAGCCTCTAATCAGCCCCAGCATTTT.

The chain uses TRBV7-6 and TRBJ2-7; 10 nucleotides match TRBD1. The junction had 4 bases not matched to a gene; V was cut back by 5 bases and J by 0 bases. This CDR3 spans 15 amino acids. Germline V gene data show CDR1 as SGHVS and CDR2 as FNYEAQ. The CDR3 DNA is TGTGCCAGCAGCCGGGGACAGGGGTTCTCCTACGAGCAGTACTTC. Amino acid sequence: CASSRGQGFSYEQYF.

The CDR3 DNA reads as TGTGCTAGTGGTGCTACAGGGGCCACAAATTACGAGCAGTACTTC. Protein product: CASGATGATNYEQYF. The gene calls are TRBV12-5 and TRBJ2-7; TRBD1 matches 7 bases. CDR1 is LGHNT, CDR2 FRNRAP, per germline. V was pared by 5 bases and J by 4 bases, with 11 bases of the junction left unmatched. CDR3 length equals 15 residues.

The V and J genes are TRBV12-3 or TRBV12-4 and TRBJ1-4; no clear D. V lost 5 bases to trimming and J lost 7 bases, with 11 bases between them. This CDR3 has 13 residues. The CDR3 loop reads CASSPTALEKLFF. As DNA, the CDR3 is TGTGCCAGCAGTCCTACAGCTCTTGAAAAACTGTTTTTT.

The chain couples TRBV10-3 to TRBJ1-2, with D possibly matching TRBD1 (5 bases). This CDR3 has 14 amino acids. Trimming cost V 7 bases and J 3 bases, with 15 bases left between them. Germline V gene data show CDR1 as ENHRY and CDR2 as SYGVKD. The CDR3 sequence: CAIKWGQKDYGYTF. CDR3 in DNA: TGTGCCATCAAGTGGGGCCAAAAGGACTATGGCTACACCTTC.